These 28 T cell receptor beta chains came from one sample sequenced in a study of T cell responses to AZD1222 COVID-19 vaccine. Some clones are missing from TCRdb's copy, which holds only in-frame ones; the method was immunoSEQ multiplex PCR. The sample contains approximately 140,000 clones, roughly 92% of which appear only once. Sequencing was performed on peripheral blood, taken 28 days after the second AZD1222 dose. Receptors originate from an adult who received the AZD1222 COVID-19 vaccine.

The chain is built from TRBV11-3 and TRBJ2-2; 8 bases map to TRBD1. The ends lost 8 bases at V and 6 bases at J; junction bases unmatched: 8. Germline values: CDR1 SGHNT, CDR2 YENEEA. CDR3 length: 14 amino acids. The CDR3, as DNA: TGTGCCAGCCTCAGACAGGGGAAGGCCGGGGAGCTGTTTTTT. It encodes CASLRQGKAGELFF.

The chain recombines TRBV7-9 with TRBJ2-2; no clear D gene. Germline CDR1 reads SEHNR; CDR2 reads FQNEAQ (reference sequence). Trimming left V 5 bases short and J 4 bases short, with 8 bases between. The CDR3 extends over 13 amino acids. The CDR3 reads CASSVRGTGELFF. The CDR3 nucleotides read TGTGCCAGCAGCGTCAGAGGCACCGGGGAGCTGTTTTTT.

The chain has TRBV7-9 and TRBJ1-5; 7 bases agree with TRBD1. CDR3 size: 15 residues. CDR1 and CDR2 (germline): SEHNR, FQNEAQ (reference sequence). The V segment lost 4 bases and the J segment 7 bases; nucleotides outside the gene matches: 10. The CDR3 is CASSSQGGGGQPQHF. For the CDR3, the DNA is TGTGCCAGCAGCTCTCAGGGGGGGGGCGGACAGCCCCAGCATTTT.

This chain links TRBV6-5 with TRBJ1-1; D gene uncertain. CDR1 MNHEY and CDR2 SVGAGI come from the germline V gene. With 6 bases removed from V and 1 base from J, the gap between germline ends came to 9 bases. The CDR3 has 13 amino acids. The CDR3 here is CASSRGSNTEAFF. The CDR3 DNA reads TGTGCCAGCAGCCGGGGATCGAACACTGAAGCTTTCTTT.

The genes are TRBV7-9 and TRBJ1-2, with D perhaps matching TRBD1 (5 bases). The CDR3 totals 14 residues. The V end was cut by 5 bases, the J end by 6 bases, with 16 bases between. CDR1 is SEHNR, CDR2 FQNEAQ, per germline (reference sequence). CDR3 sequence (DNA): TGTGCCAGCAGCCCCATCCAGGGCCTCCATGGCTACACCTTC. Translation: CASSPIQGLHGYTF.

The gene calls are TRBV28 and TRBJ2-7, with D unclear. Trimming left V 2 bases short and J 4 bases short, with 15 bases between. Germline V CDR1 and CDR2: MDHEN, SYDVKM. There are 15 residues in the CDR3. CDR3 residues: CASSLPGDLAYEQYF. DNA of the CDR3: TGTGCCAGCAGTTTACCGGGTGATCTCGCATACGAGCAGTACTTC.

The chain combines TRBV25-1 with TRBJ2-6; 7 nucleotides agree with TRBD2. The trim removed 10 bases at V and 3 bases at J, leaving 9 bases unmatched. Per germline, CDR1 MGHDK and CDR2 SYGVNS. CDR3 size: 15 residues. The CDR3 is CATREEGLGANVLTF. The CDR3 DNA reads as TGTGCCACCCGGGAGGAGGGGCTTGGGGCCAACGTCCTGACTTTC.

This rearrangement joins TRBV2 to TRBJ2-6; D possibly corresponds to TRBD2 (7 bases). Germline V CDR1 and CDR2: SNHLY, FYNNEI. Trimming took 4 bases from V and 0 from J, leaving 13 bases between them. This CDR3 has 17 residues. The CDR3: CASSVGGAVSGANVLTF. The CDR3 nucleotides are TGTGCCAGCAGTGTTGGGGGGGCCGTCTCTGGGGCCAACGTCCTGACTTTC.

V and J are TRBV7-3 and TRBJ2-3, with 10 nucleotides matching TRBD2. This CDR3 has 15 amino acids. V was pared by 4 bases and J by 5 bases, with 6 bases of the junction left unmatched. Germline CDR1 reads SGHTA; CDR2 reads FQGTGA. The CDR3 DNA reads TGTGCCAGCAGCTCCCTAGCGGGAGAAGTAGATACGCAGTATTTT. Residues: CASSSLAGEVDTQYF.

The rearrangement uses TRBV19 and TRBJ1-1; 7 positions agree with TRBD1. The CDR3 extends over 13 amino acids. The germline gives CDR1 LNHDA, CDR2 SQIVND (reference sequence). V was clipped by 6 bases and J by 2 bases; unmatched bases: 3. The CDR3 sequence: CASRRQGNTEAFF. The CDR3 DNA reads TGTGCCAGTAGGAGACAGGGAAACACTGAAGCTTTCTTT.

The chain recombines TRBV6-6 with TRBJ1-2; 8 bases fit TRBD1. Trimming at V came to 2 bases and at J to 4 bases, leaving 0 bases not matched to a gene. Germline CDR1 reads MNHNY; CDR2 reads SVGAGI (reference sequence). The CDR3 extends over 13 amino acids. The DNA for the CDR3 is TGTGCCAGCAGTTACGACAGGGGCTATGGCTACACCTTC. Protein product: CASSYDRGYGYTF.

This chain connects TRBV7-3 to TRBJ2-7; 8 nucleotides line up with TRBD2. CDR3 length: 15 residues. Germline V gene lookup returns CDR1 SGHTA and CDR2 FQGTGA. The ends lost 0 bases at V and 5 bases at J; junction bases unmatched: 6. For the CDR3, the DNA is TGTGCCAGCAGCTTAACGACCGGGAGGGTCCACGAGCAGTACTTC. It specifies CASSLTTGRVHEQYF.

V usage is TRBV12-5 and J usage is TRBJ1-1; no definite D call. The V and J ends lost 5 bases and 0 bases respectively, with 7 bases between them. CDR3 length equals 13 residues. Germline V gives CDR1 LGHNT, CDR2 FRNRAP. CDR3 nucleotides: TGTGCTAGTGGTGTCCGATTGAACACTGAAGCTTTCTTT. Translated, it gives CASGVRLNTEAFF.

The CDR3 reads CASSPDRRRNTEAFF. CDR3 nucleotide sequence: TGCGCCAGCAGCCCGGACAGAAGGAGAAACACTGAAGCTTTCTTT. The chain joins TRBV5-1 to TRBJ1-1, with TRBD1 as a possible D gene (6 bases). The germline CDR1 and CDR2 sequences are SGHRS and YFSETQ. V was cut by 4 bases and J by 2 bases, with 15 bases left in between. The CDR3 sequence is 15 residues long.

The chain employs TRBV3-1 (or the pseudogene TRBV3-2) and TRBJ2-5; a possible D gene is TRBD1 (6 bases). The CDR3 length is 14 residues. Trimming stripped 4 bases from V and 2 bases from J, with 11 bases between. Per germline, CDR1 LGHDT and CDR2 YNNKEL (reference sequence). The CDR3 protein is CASSPRTVQETQYF. The CDR3 coding sequence is TGTGCCAGCAGCCCACGGACAGTTCAAGAGACCCAGTACTTC.

The V and J genes are TRBV7-2 and TRBJ1-1, with a possible D match to TRBD1 (6 bases). The CDR3 spans 16 residues. V lost 0 bases, J lost 0 bases, and 11 bases lay in between. The germline gives CDR1 SGHTA, CDR2 FQGNSA. The CDR3 here is CASSLAGGALNTEAFF. The CDR3 nucleotides are TGTGCCAGCAGCTTAGCGGGGGGCGCGTTGAACACTGAAGCTTTCTTT.

The V gene is TRBV3-1 (or the pseudogene TRBV3-2), the J gene TRBJ1-1; D call uncertain. CDR1 and CDR2 from the germline V gene are LGHDT and YNNKEL (reference sequence). The CDR3 sequence is 12 residues long. V was trimmed by 2 bases and J by 7 bases, leaving 8 bases between them. The CDR3: CASSQLSSEAFF. The CDR3 DNA is TGTGCCAGCAGCCAATTGAGCAGTGAAGCTTTCTTT.

The V gene is TRBV19, the J gene TRBJ1-5; the match to TRBD1 covers 7 bases. Germline values: CDR1 LNHDA, CDR2 SQIVND (reference sequence). V shed 7 bases, J shed 0 bases, and the junction held 9 bases outside the gene matches. The CDR3 consists of 16 residues. This chain's CDR3 is CASNPAGQVSNQPQHF. The CDR3, as DNA: TGTGCCAGTAACCCTGCTGGACAGGTTAGCAATCAGCCCCAGCATTTT.

The chain is built from TRBV3-1 (or the pseudogene TRBV3-2) and TRBJ2-5; a weak D match, TRBD2 (6 bases). CDR3 size: 15 residues. V gave up 3 bases and J gave up 4 bases, with 15 bases separating them. Germline V CDR1 and CDR2: LGHDT, YNNKEL (reference sequence). CDR3 amino acids: CASSHEPTSGETQYF. CDR3 in DNA: TGTGCCAGCAGCCACGAACCGACTAGTGGAGAGACCCAGTACTTC.

The chain links TRBV12-3 or TRBV12-4 to TRBJ1-2; D perhaps matches TRBD1 (5 bases). V was shortened by 5 bases and J by 4 bases, with 11 bases between the two germline ends. The CDR3 has 13 residues. The CDR3 DNA reads as TGTGCCAGCAGTATACAGGATTCCTATGGCTACACCTTC. Protein sequence: CASSIQDSYGYTF.

The chain uses TRBV7-2 and TRBJ1-2; 9 bases fit TRBD1. The CDR3 extends over 13 amino acids. Germline V gene data show CDR1 as SGHTA and CDR2 as FQGNSA. V lost 9 bases to trimming and J lost 4 bases; unmatched junction nucleotides: 6. CDR3 in amino acids: CASTRQGGYGYTF. DNA of the CDR3: TGTGCCAGTACTAGACAGGGGGGCTATGGCTACACCTTC.

For this clone: The same CDR3 also results from other DNA sequences found in this sample. This chain uses TRBV19 with TRBJ1-1; no firm D call. The V gene lost 1 base and the J gene lost 1 base, with 4 bases spanning the gap. The CDR3 length is 13 residues. The germline V gene has CDR1 LNHDA and CDR2 SQIVND (reference sequence). CDR3 sequence reads: CASSIGGNTEAFF. As DNA, the CDR3 is TGTGCCAGTAGTATAGGGGGGAACACTGAAGCTTTCTTT.

This chain uses TRBV11-3 with TRBJ1-2; D is unresolved. V was trimmed by 5 bases and J by 2 bases, leaving 9 bases between them. Per germline, CDR1 SGHNT and CDR2 YENEEA. The CDR3 extends over 13 amino acids. CDR3 residues: CASSIDGNYGYTF. The DNA of the CDR3 is TGTGCCAGCAGCATCGACGGGAACTATGGCTACACCTTC.

The rearrangement links TRBV28 to TRBJ2-1; perhaps TRBD2 as D (7 bases). This CDR3 comprises 12 residues. Trimming pared 8 bases from V and 6 bases from J, leaving 11 bases between. The germline V gene has CDR1 MDHEN and CDR2 SYDVKM. CDR3: CASGGAPNEQFF. CDR3 sequence (DNA): TGTGCCAGCGGGGGGGCCCCCAATGAGCAGTTCTTC.

The gene calls are TRBV11-3 and TRBJ2-1; 8 bases match TRBD2. Germline loops: CDR1 SGHNT, CDR2 YENEEA. The CDR3 runs to 15 residues. The V segment lost 3 bases and the J segment 6 bases; nucleotides outside the gene matches: 7. The CDR3 nucleotides are TGTGCCAGCAGCTTTCCGGGGGGGCGGCGCAATGAGCAGTTCTTC. It specifies CASSFPGGRRNEQFF.

The rearrangement joins TRBV12-3 or TRBV12-4 to TRBJ1-4; no definite D call. V was clipped by 4 bases and J by 3 bases, with 6 bases between them. The CDR3 runs 13 residues. CDR3 nucleotides: TGTGCCAGCAGTTCTCGACCTAATGAAAAACTGTTTTTT. It specifies CASSSRPNEKLFF.

The CDR3, as DNA: TGTGCTAGTGGTCGGCAAGGCACTGAAGCTTTCTTT. Translated: CASGRQGTEAFF. V usage is TRBV12-5 and J usage is TRBJ1-1, with D hard to call. The CDR3 consists of 12 residues. The V end lost 5 bases, the J end lost 4 bases, and 8 bases lay between the germline ends. Germline V gene data show CDR1 as LGHNT and CDR2 as FRNRAP.

This chain uses TRBV6-5 with TRBJ2-3, with D possibly being TRBD1 (6 bases). V was clipped by 0 bases and J by 2 bases, with 12 bases between them. The CDR3 consists of 16 residues. The germline V gene encodes CDR1 MNHEY and CDR2 SVGAGI. CDR3 residues: CASSYSTAGVTDTQYF. The CDR3 coding sequence is TGTGCCAGCAGTTACTCGACGGCAGGGGTCACAGATACGCAGTATTTT.